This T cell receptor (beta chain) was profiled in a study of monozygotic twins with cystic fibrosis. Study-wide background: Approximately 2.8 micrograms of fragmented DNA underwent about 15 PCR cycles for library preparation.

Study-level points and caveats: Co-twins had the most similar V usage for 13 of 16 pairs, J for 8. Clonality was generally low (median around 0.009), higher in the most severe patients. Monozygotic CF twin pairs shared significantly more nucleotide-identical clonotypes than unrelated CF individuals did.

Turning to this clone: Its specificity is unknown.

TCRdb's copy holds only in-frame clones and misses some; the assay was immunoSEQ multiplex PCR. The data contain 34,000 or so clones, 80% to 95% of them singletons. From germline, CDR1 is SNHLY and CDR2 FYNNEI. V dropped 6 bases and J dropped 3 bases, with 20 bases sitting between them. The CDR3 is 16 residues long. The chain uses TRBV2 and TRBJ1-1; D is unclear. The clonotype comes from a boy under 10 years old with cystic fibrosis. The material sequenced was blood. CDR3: CASSNRKSGSYTEAFF. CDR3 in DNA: TGTGCCAGCAGCAATAGGAAATCCGGGAGCTACACTGAAGCTTTCTTT.